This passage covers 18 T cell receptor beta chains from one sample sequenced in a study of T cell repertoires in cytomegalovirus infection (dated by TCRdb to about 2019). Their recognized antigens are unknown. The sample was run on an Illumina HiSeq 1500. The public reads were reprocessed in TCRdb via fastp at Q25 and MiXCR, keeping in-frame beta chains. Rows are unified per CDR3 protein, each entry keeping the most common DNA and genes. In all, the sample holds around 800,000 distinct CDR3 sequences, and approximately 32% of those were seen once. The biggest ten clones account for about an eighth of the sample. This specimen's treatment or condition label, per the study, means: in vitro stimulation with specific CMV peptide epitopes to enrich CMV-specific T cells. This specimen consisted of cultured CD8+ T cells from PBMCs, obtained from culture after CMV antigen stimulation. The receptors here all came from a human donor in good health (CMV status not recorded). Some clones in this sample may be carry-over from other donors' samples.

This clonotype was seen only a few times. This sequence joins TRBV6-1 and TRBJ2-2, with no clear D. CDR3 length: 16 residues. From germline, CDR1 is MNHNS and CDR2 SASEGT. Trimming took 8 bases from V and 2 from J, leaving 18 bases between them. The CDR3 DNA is TGTGCCAGCGTGCCGTCATCGGGCGCTAACACCGGGGAGCTGTTTTTT. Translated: CASVPSSGANTGELFF.

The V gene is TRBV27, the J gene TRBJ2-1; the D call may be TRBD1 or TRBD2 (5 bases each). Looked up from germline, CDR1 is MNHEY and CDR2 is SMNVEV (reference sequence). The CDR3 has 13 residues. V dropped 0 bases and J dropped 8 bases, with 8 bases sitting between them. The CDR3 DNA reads TGTGCCAGCAGTTTATCAGTGGGGGATGAGCAGTTCTTC. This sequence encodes CASSLSVGDEQFF.

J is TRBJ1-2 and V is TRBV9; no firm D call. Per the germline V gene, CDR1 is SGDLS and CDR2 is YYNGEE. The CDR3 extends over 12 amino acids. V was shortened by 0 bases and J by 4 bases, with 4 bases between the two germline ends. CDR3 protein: CASSVAFYGYTF. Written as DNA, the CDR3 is TGTGCCAGCAGCGTAGCGTTCTATGGCTACACCTTC.

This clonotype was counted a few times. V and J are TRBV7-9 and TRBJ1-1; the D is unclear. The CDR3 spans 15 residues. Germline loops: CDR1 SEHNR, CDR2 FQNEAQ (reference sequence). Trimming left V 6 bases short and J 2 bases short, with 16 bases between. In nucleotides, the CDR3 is TGTGCCAGCAGATCCATTAGGGCCTCTAACACTGAAGCTTTCTTT. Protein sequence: CASRSIRASNTEAFF. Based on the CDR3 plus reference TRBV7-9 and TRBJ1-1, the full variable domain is DTGVSQNPRHKITKRGQNVTFRCDPISEHNRLYWYRQTLGQGPEFLTYFQNEAQLEKSRLLSDRFSAERPKGSFSTLEIQRTEQGDSAMYLCASRSIRASNTEAFFGQGTRLTVV.

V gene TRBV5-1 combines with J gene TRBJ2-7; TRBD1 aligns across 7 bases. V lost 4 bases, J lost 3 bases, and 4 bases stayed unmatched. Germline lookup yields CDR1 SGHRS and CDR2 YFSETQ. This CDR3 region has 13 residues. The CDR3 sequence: CASSGTDLYEQYV. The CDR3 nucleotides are TGCGCCAGCAGCGGGACAGACCTCTACGAGCAGTACGTC.

The CDR3 is CSARDQDRGTDTQYF. DNA for the CDR3: TGCAGTGCTAGAGATCAAGACAGGGGAACAGATACGCAGTATTTT. The chain couples TRBV20-1 to TRBJ2-3; 8 bases map to TRBD1. Germline V gene lookup returns CDR1 DFQATT and CDR2 SNEGSKA (reference sequence). V trimming: 0 bases; J trimming: 3 bases; junction bases outside the gene matches: 5. CDR3 length equals 15 residues.

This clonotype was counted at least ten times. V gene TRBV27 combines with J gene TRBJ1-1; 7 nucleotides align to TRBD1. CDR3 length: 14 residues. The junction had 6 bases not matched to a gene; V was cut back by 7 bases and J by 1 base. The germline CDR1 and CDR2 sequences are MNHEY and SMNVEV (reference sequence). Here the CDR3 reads CASTRTGENTEAFF. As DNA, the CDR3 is TGTGCCAGCACCCGAACAGGGGAGAACACTGAAGCTTTCTTT.

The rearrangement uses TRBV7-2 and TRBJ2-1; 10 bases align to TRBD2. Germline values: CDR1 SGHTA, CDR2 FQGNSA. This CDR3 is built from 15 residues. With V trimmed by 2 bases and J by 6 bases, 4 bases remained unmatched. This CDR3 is CTSSLKRGGPNEQFF. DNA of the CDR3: TGTACCAGCAGCTTAAAGCGGGGGGGCCCCAATGAGCAGTTCTTC.

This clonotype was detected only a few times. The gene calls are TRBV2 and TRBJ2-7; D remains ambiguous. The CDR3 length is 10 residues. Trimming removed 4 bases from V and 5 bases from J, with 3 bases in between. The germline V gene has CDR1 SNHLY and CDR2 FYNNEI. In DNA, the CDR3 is TGTGCCAGCAGTGGGAACGAGCAGTACTTC. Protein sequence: CASSGNEQYF.

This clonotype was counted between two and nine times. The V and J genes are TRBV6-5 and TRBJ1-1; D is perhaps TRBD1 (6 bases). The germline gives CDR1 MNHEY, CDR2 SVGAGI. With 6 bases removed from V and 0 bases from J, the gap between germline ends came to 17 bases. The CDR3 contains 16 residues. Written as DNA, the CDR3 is TGTGCCAGCAGCCCACCGATTGGGACACTGAACACTGAAGCTTTCTTT. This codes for CASSPPIGTLNTEAFF.

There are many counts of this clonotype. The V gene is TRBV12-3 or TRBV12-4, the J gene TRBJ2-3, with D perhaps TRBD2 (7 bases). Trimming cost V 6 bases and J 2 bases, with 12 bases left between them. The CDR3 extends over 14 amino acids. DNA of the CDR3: TGTGCCAGCAGCTTGGGGGGGGCCACAGATACGCAGTATTTT. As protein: CASSLGGATDTQYF.

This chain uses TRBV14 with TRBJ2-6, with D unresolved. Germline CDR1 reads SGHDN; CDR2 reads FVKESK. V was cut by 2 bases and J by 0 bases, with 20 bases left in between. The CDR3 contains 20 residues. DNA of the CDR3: TGTGCCAGCAGCCAATGGAGTTGGGATCGTGATCTCTCTGGGGCCAACGTCCTGACTTTC. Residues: CASSQWSWDRDLSGANVLTF.

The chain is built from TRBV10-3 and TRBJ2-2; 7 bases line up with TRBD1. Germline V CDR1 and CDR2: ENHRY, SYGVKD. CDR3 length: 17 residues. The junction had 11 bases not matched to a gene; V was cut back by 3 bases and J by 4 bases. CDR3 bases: TGTGCCATCAGTGACCCCGGACAGGCCTCAGGCACCGGGGAGCTGTTTTTT. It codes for CAISDPGQASGTGELFF.

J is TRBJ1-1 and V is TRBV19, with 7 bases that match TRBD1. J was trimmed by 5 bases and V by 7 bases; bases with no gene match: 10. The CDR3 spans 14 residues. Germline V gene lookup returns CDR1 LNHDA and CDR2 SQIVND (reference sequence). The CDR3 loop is CASTRTGPGTEAFF. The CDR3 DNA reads TGTGCCAGTACCAGGACAGGCCCCGGGACTGAAGCTTTCTTT.

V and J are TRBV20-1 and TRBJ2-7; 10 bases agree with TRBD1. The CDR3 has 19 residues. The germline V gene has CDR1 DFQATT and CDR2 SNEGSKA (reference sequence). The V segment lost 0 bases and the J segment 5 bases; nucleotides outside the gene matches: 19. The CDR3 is CSARDPPTGGHYPRHEQYF. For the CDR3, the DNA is TGCAGTGCTAGAGATCCGCCGACAGGGGGCCACTATCCGAGGCACGAGCAGTACTTC.

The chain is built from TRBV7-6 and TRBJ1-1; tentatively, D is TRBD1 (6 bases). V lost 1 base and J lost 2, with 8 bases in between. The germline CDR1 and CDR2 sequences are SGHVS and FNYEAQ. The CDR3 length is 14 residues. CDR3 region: CASSLGTDNTEAFF. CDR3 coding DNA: TGTGCCAGCAGCTTAGGGACAGACAACACTGAAGCTTTCTTT.

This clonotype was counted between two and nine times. The chain's CDR3 is CASTPNLRGQETQYF. In nucleotides, the CDR3 is TGTGCCAGCACTCCAAACCTGAGGGGGCAAGAGACCCAGTACTTC. The chain employs TRBV6-1 and TRBJ2-5; TRBD1 is a possible D gene (6 bases). Germline loops: CDR1 MNHNS, CDR2 SASEGT. Trimming stripped 7 bases from V and 2 bases from J, with 17 bases between. The CDR3 loop spans 15 amino acids.

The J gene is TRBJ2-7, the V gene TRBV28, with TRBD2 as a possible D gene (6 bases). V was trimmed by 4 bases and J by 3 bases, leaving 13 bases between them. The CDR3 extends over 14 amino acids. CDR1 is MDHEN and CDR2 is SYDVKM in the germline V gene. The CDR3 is CASSWDEGGYEQYV. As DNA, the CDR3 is TGTGCCAGCAGTTGGGATGAGGGAGGCTACGAGCAGTACGTC.